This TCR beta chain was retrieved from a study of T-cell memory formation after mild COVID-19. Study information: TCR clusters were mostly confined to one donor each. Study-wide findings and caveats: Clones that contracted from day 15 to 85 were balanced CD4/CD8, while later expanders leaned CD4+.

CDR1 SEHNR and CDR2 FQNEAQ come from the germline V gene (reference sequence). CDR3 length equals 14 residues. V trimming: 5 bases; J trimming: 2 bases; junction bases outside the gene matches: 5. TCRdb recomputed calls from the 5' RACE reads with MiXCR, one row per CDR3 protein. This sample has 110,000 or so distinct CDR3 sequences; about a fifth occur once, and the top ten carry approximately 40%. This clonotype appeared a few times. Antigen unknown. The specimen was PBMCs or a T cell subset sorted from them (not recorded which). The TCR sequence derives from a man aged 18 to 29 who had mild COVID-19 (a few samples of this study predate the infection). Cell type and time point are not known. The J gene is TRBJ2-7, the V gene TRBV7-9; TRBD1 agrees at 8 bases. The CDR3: CASSPSRGPYEQYF. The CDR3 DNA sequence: TGTGCCAGCAGCCCGTCCAGGGGGCCCTACGAGCAGTACTTC.